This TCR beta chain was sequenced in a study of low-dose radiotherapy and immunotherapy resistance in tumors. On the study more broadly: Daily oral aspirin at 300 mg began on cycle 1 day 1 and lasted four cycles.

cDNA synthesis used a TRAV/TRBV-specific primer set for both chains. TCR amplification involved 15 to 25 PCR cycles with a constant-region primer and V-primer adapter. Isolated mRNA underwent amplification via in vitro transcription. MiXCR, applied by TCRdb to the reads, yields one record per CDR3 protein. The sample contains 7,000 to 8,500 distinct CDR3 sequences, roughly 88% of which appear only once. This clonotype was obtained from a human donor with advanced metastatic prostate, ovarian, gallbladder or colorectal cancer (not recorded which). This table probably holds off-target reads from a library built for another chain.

CDR3 nucleotide sequence: TGCGCCAGCAGCGCGTTCGGGGGGGGCAGTATTTCCTACAATGAGCAGTTCTTC. It yields the protein CASSAFGGGSISYNEQFF. V usage is TRBV5-1 and J usage is TRBJ2-1; 8 nucleotides match TRBD2. Germline values: CDR1 SGHRS, CDR2 YFSETQ. The CDR3 loop spans 18 amino acids. The V gene end was trimmed by 4 bases and the J gene end by 1 base; junction bases not matched to a gene: 13.